A selection of T cell receptor beta chains follows, all from one sample in a study of blood T cell repertoires in COVID-19. TCRdb's table, derived via immunoSEQ multiplex PCR, lists solely in-frame clones and lacks some. The table has 200,000 to 300,000 clones, roughly 90% seen once. Sample: peripheral blood. These receptors came from a man between 25 and 39 years old with active or convalescent COVID-19. The conserved cysteine and the conserved F or W are not part of the CDR3 here. Each record gives: CDR3 length, J gene, clone size, V gene, CDR3 protein. Only part of the rows carry a size: once, few, many, or a class if the clone is expanded.

12	TRBJ2-7	NA	TRBV5-4	ASSLAGLSYEQY
9	TRBJ1-6	NA	TRBV1	VGEEDSPLH
12	TRBJ1-1	NA	TRBV7-9	ASSEQGATTEAF
11	TRBJ1-5	NA	TRBV29-1	SVGTGANQPQH
11	TRBJ1-2	NA	TRBV19	ASSDTGTGGYT
17	TRBJ2-3	NA	TRBV6-1	ASSEAKGLAGGSTDTQY
13	TRBJ1-6	NA	TRBV5-5	ASSLVDRTNSPLH
13	TRBJ1-6	NA	TRBV29-1	SGLGAENPDSPLH
13	TRBJ1-1	NA	TRBV6-5	ASSYGGPGATEAF
15	TRBJ1-2	NA	TRBV4-1	ASSQVARRAVDYGYT
15	TRBJ2-2	few	TRBV5-4	ASSLGGLARNTGELF
14	TRBJ2-2	NA	TRBV7-2	ASRTTSGGNTGELF
14	TRBJ1-6	NA	TRBV6-5	ASSYDTLSYNSPLH
11	TRBJ1-6	NA	TRBV2	ASSRGINSPLH
15	TRBJ2-1	few	TRBV19	ASSAPGLAGGMDEQF
13	TRBJ2-1	NA	TRBV9	ASSVGLAGNNEQF
16	TRBJ1-4	NA	TRBV4-1	ASSQDPPLARGNEKLF
11	TRBJ1-2	NA	TRBV7-9	ASSSVRDYGYT
12	TRBJ2-3	NA	TRBV27	ASSDRSGADTQY
14	TRBJ2-5	NA	TRBV7-6	ASSLVGGDFPETQY
15	TRBJ2-4	NA	TRBV7-9	ASSFSGGTRIQNIQY
14	TRBJ1-6	NA	TRBV7-2	ASSLEGSSYNSPLH
14	TRBJ2-7	NA	TRBV7-2	ASSLGSGTGAYEQY
14	TRBJ2-3	NA	TRBV29-1	SVVEISGGASDTQY
12	TRBJ1-1	NA	TRBV5-4	AARIGGPNTEAF
13	TRBJ1-1	NA	TRBV9	ASSVAGGGGTEAF
15	TRBJ1-5	few	TRBV19	ASSMGLLGGPGQPQH
13	TRBJ2-1	NA	TRBV7-2	ASSIRTGDYNEQF
12	TRBJ2-7	NA	TRBV5-8	ASSLGTGVYEQY
14	TRBJ2-3	NA	TRBV5-1	ASSPGAGGSTDTQY
14	TRBJ2-1	NA	TRBV6-5	ASSYSVGQVFNEQF
13	TRBJ1-4	NA	TRBV4-3	ASSHQSATNEKLF
12	TRBJ2-5	few	TRBV4-1	ASSQLSQPGTQY
12	TRBJ2-2	NA	TRBV19	ASSSLTGTGELF
13	TRBJ2-3	NA	TRBV30	AWRPGRVGTDTQY
11	TRBJ2-7	NA	TRBV10-3	AISESHSYEQY
11	TRBJ1-1	NA	TRBV19	ASVTGWAGEAF
13	TRBJ2-3	NA	TRBV6-2/TRBV6-3	ASSFMGASTDTQY
13	TRBJ1-4	NA	TRBV27	ASSLSQGLNEKLF
11	TRBJ1-5	once	TRBV6-5	ASSRGGNQPQH
13	TRBJ1-5	few	TRBV7-8	ASSLERRGGQPQH
12	TRBJ1-2	NA	TRBV7-9	ASSLRGGTYGYT
17	TRBJ2-1	NA	TRBV11-2	ASSLDQASGGAFLNEQF
12	TRBJ2-1	NA	TRBV15	ATSRESGVNEQF
16	TRBJ2-7	NA	TRBV2	ASSFVASGGSKAYEQY
14	TRBJ2-1	NA	TRBV7-8	ASSLVLADEYNEQF
13	TRBJ2-1	NA	TRBV7-3	ASSLIGGGNNEQF
12	TRBJ2-2	NA	TRBV11-3	ASSPLGAPTELF
14	TRBJ2-3	once	TRBV4-1	ASSQLAGGYTDTQY
13	TRBJ1-2	NA	TRBV6-6	ASTPSEGRVYGYT
16	TRBJ1-2	NA	TRBV9	ASSESLGFLRAFDGYT
12	TRBJ2-7	NA	TRBV5-5	ASSPGQARYEQY
12	TRBJ2-7	few	TRBV3-1/TRBV3-2	ASSQRPTLDEQY
14	TRBJ1-4	few	TRBV4-1	ASSQEYDSVHEKLF
15	TRBJ2-3	NA	TRBV5-4	ASSQLSGTGVGDTQY
12	TRBJ2-1	once	TRBV6-2/TRBV6-3	ASSGGGTHGEQF